This record concerns one T cell receptor beta chain sequence. Its antigen is not yet known. No base quality information exists; no much larger clone differs at one position. Receptor libraries were prepared by the immunoSEQ multiplex PCR assay. TCRdb limited this immuneACCESS table to in-frame rearrangements with V and J called. A share of clones is missing; checked studies link under half to unresolved V genes, and the rest is unexplained. Within this sample are some 96,000 clones, with more than 75% of them counted one time only. Over 15% of the sample is held by the ten biggest clonotypes. The data originate from a study of control samples from healthy donors and cancer patients (dated by TCRdb to 2019 to 2021). From a lookup of the germline V gene, CDR1 and CDR2 are SNHLY and FYNNEI. Trimming removed 3 bases from V and 3 bases from J, leaving 4 bases between the germline ends. The CDR3 numbers 12 residues from cysteine through phenylalanine. The retained sequence is limited to the CDR3, 36 bases, with the frame set at the first base.

The sequencing input was blood. In this chain, TRBV2 is recombined with TRBJ2-3, with no confidently assigned D gene. This TCR derives from a woman in her forties or fifties in good health. Read as DNA, the sequence is TGTGCCAGCAGTGATTGGACAGATACGCAGTATTTT. It translates to CASSDWTDTQYF.